This is a list of T cell receptor beta chains from one sample in a study of CD8 T cells in Susac syndrome. TCRdb passed the immunoSEQ multiplex PCR reads through MiXCR, listing each CDR3 protein once. Among around 200,000 distinct CDR3 sequences listed, about 93% were seen once. The sequenced sample was CD8+ T cells from PBMCs. The source is a human donor with multiple sclerosis. Each CDR3 is given with its conserved first and last residue. Fields, in order: V gene, J gene, D gene, CDR3 DNA, CDR3 protein. D genes are given only for firm matches.

TRBV7-2	TRBJ2-1	NA	TGTGCCAGCAGCTTAGAGATGGGTAGCGGTACCATCTTC	CASSLEMGSGTIF
TRBV5-1	TRBJ2-7	NA	TGCGCCAGCAGCTTCGGGGTTTACGTTGGAGAGCAGTACTTC	CASSFGVYVGEQYF
TRBV6-6	TRBJ2-3	NA	TGTGCCAGCAGTTACTTGTCAGGGAATACGCAGTATTTT	CASSYLSGNTQYF
TRBV20-1	TRBJ2-7	TRBD1	TGCAGTGCTAGAAGGACAGGGCGGAGGGAGCAGTACTTC	CSARRTGRREQYF
TRBV20-1	TRBJ1-5	NA	TGCAGTACTATAGGGGGGGTCAATCAGCCCCAGCATTTT	CSTIGGVNQPQHF
TRBV25-1	TRBJ1-2	NA	TGTGCCAGCAGTCAACGCAATAACTATGGCTACACCTTC	CASSQRNNYGYTF
TRBV7-2	TRBJ1-1	NA	TGTGCCAGCAGCTCTCCGCCGGGTTACGTCGGAACTGAAGCTTTCTTT	CASSSPPGYVGTEAFF
TRBV6-5	TRBJ2-7	TRBD1	TGTGCCAGCAGTTACTCGAGTTGGACAGGCATAAACGAGCAGTACTTC	CASSYSSWTGINEQYF
TRBV20-1	TRBJ1-2	NA	TGCAGTGCTGCGGGGCCAGACAGTCAGGATGGCTACACCTTC	CSAAGPDSQDGYTF
TRBV5-6	TRBJ2-1	TRBD1	TGTGCCAGCGGACAGGGCCCCTACAATGAGCAGTTCTTC	CASGQGPYNEQFF
TRBV5-1	TRBJ1-1	NA	TGCGCCAGCCCCTTCCTTGGGAGGGGACGCACTGAAGCTTTCTTT	CASPFLGRGRTEAFF
TRBV4-1	TRBJ1-1	NA	TGCGCCAGCAGCCAAGAAGTGAGGGCCTCGGCAGCTGAAGCTTTCTTT	CASSQEVRASAAEAFF